Listed below are T cell receptor beta chains from one sample, sequenced in a study of shared clonotypes between healthy human individuals. Assay: immunoSEQ multiplex PCR; the TCRdb copy retains only in-frame clones and omits some. The sample records 550,000 to 600,000 clones, roughly four fifths being singletons. The sample was PBMCs. The source is a woman between 40 and 55 years old in good health. Some clones in this sample may be carry-over from other donors' samples. Both conserved end residues are part of each CDR3. The order of the fields is D gene, V gene, clone size, J gene, CDR3 DNA, CDR3 protein. D genes are given only for firm matches. Clone size appears in some rows only: once, few, many, or a class for an expanded clone.

>-|TRBV30|-|TRBJ2-1
TGTGCCTGGAGTGCCCGCGTCAATGAGCAGTTCTTC
CAWSARVNEQFF
>-|TRBV9|-|TRBJ1-1
TGTGCCAGCAGCGTAGCTACCGATATGAACACTGAAGCTTTCTTT
CASSVATDMNTEAFF
>TRBD1|TRBV18|-|TRBJ1-1
TGTGCCAGCTCACCCCGACAGGGTCCTGAAGCTTTCTTT
CASSPRQGPEAFF
>TRBD2|TRBV9|-|TRBJ2-7
TGTGCCAGCAGCGTAGGGACTAGCTACGAGCAGTACTTC
CASSVGTSYEQYF
>-|TRBV5-4|-|TRBJ2-5
TGTGCCAGCAGCCCCAGGATCCAAGAGACCCAGTACTTC
CASSPRIQETQYF
>-|TRBV7-2|-|TRBJ2-5
TGTGCCAGCACCACTAGGGTCGGGGAGACCCAGTACTTC
CASTTRVGETQYF
>-|TRBV7-9|-|TRBJ1-4
TGTGCCAGCAGCGGGGGAGGGGCCAGTCTGGAAAAACTGTTTTTT
CASSGGGASLEKLFF
>-|TRBV6-6|-|TRBJ1-1
TGTGCCAGCAGTTACGGGGGGGCCCAGACCACTGAAGCTTTCTTT
CASSYGGAQTTEAFF
>TRBD1|TRBV11-2|few|TRBJ2-2
TGTGCCAGCAGCTTCACCGACAGGGCCGGGGAGCTGTTTTTT
CASSFTDRAGELFF
>-|TRBV15|once|TRBJ1-4
TGTGCCACCAGCCCACTTCCGAGGACTTATGAAAAACTGTTTTTT
CATSPLPRTYEKLFF
>-|TRBV4-3|-|TRBJ2-7
TGCGCCAGCAGCCAAGATTCCCACGGCGACGAGCAGTACTTC
CASSQDSHGDEQYF
>-|TRBV19|-|TRBJ2-7
TGTGCCAGTCGGGGGACGGGGTTCACCCCCTACGAGCAGTACTTC
CASRGTGFTPYEQYF
>-|TRBV30|few|TRBJ1-1
TGTGCCTGGAGTTTCTCGACGGGGTGGTTCACTGAAGCTTTCTTT
CAWSFSTGWFTEAFF
>-|TRBV27|-|TRBJ2-5
TGTGCCAGCAGTCGAAAGGGGTCCCAAGAGACCCAGTACTTC
CASSRKGSQETQYF
>-|TRBV9|-|TRBJ1-5
TGTGCCAGCAGCGTCGGGACATACAATCAGCCCCAGCATTTT
CASSVGTYNQPQHF
>-|TRBV15|-|TRBJ1-1
TGTGCCACCAGCAGAGAGATGGGCCCGGGGGGAGCTTTCTTT
CATSREMGPGGAFF
>TRBD1|TRBV4-1|-|TRBJ2-7
TGCGCCAGCAGCCCCTGGACAGGCCACGAGCAGTACTTC
CASSPWTGHEQYF
>TRBD1|TRBV4-1|-|TRBJ2-1
TGCGCCAGCAGCCTTGGACAGGGTAGCAATGAGCAGTTCTTC
CASSLGQGSNEQFF
>TRBD1|TRBV12-5|-|TRBJ1-2
TGTGCTAGTGGTTTGGTACTGGGACAGGGGAGAGGTAGGGGCTATGGCTACACCTTC
CASGLVLGQGRGRGYGYTF
>-|TRBV6-1|-|TRBJ1-4
TGTGCCAGCACCCCGGGACCGATCAATGAAAAACTGTTTTTT
CASTPGPINEKLFF
>-|TRBV6-6|-|TRBJ1-3
TGTGCCAGCAGGAAGGACAGAACCGTCTCTGGAAACACCATATATTTT
CASRKDRTVSGNTIYF
>-|TRBV5-1|once|TRBJ1-4
TGCGCCAGCAGCACTGGACAGAAATTTAATGAAAAACTGTTTTTT
CASSTGQKFNEKLFF
>TRBD2|TRBV19|-|TRBJ2-2
TGTGCCAGTAGGCTGGGACTAACCACCGGGGAGCTGTTTTTT
CASRLGLTTGELFF
>-|TRBV11-2|-|TRBJ2-7
TGTGCCAGCAGCTTAGGGGCCGCCTACGAGCAGTACTTC
CASSLGAAYEQYF
>-|TRBV4-3|few|TRBJ2-1
TGCGCCAGCAGCCAACAAACCGGGACTTTCTACAATGAGCAGTTCTTC
CASSQQTGTFYNEQFF
>TRBD1|TRBV30|-|TRBJ2-1
TGTGCCTGGAGACGGACAGGGTCGGGTGAGCAGTTCTTC
CAWRRTGSGEQFF
>-|TRBV7-2|-|TRBJ2-2
TGTGCCAGCAGCTTAGTAGGAAGTCCGGCCGGGGAGCTGTTTTTT
CASSLVGSPAGELFF
>-|TRBV5-4|few|TRBJ1-2
TGTGCCAGCAGCTTGGACAGTCCACTTAACTATGGCTACACCTTC
CASSLDSPLNYGYTF
>TRBD2|TRBV5-4|once|TRBJ2-1
TGTGCCAGCAGCGGAAGCGGGAGGTCCTACAATGAGCAGTTCTTC
CASSGSGRSYNEQFF
>TRBD1|TRBV6-1|-|TRBJ2-5
TGTGCCAGCAGTGAACGGGACAGGGGGATGGAGACCCAGTACTTC
CASSERDRGMETQYF
>-|TRBV19|-|TRBJ2-7
TGTGCCAGTAGTACTGGAAAGCGAGAAGGGTCCTACGAGCAGTACTTC
CASSTGKREGSYEQYF
>TRBD1|TRBV7-2|few|TRBJ1-1
TGTGCCAGCAGCTATACCGGGACAGCGAACACTGAAGCTTTCTTT
CASSYTGTANTEAFF
>-|TRBV18|few|TRBJ1-1
TGTGCCAGCTCACCACCATTCGTACAGCTGAACACTGAAGCTTTCTTT
CASSPPFVQLNTEAFF
>-|TRBV2|-|TRBJ1-4
TGTGCCAGCAGTGAAGCCTTCAGGGGTGAAAAACTGTTTTTT
CASSEAFRGEKLFF
>-|TRBV30|many|TRBJ2-1
TGTGCCTGGAGTTTTACCGAATACAATGAGCAGTTCTTC
CAWSFTEYNEQFF
>-|TRBV28|once|TRBJ2-5
TGTGCCAGCAGTTCACAGGGGGGGGAGACCCAGTACTTC
CASSSQGGETQYF
>-|TRBV2|-|TRBJ1-2
TGTGCCAGCAGTGAAGGGACAAGGGTCTATGGCTACACCTTC
CASSEGTRVYGYTF
>-|TRBV10-3|-|TRBJ1-2
TGTGCCATCAGCCAATCCCAGTATGGCTACACCTTC
CAISQSQYGYTF
>TRBD2|TRBV5-4|-|TRBJ2-5
TGTGCCAGCAGCTCGGGACTAGCGGGAGATCTCCAAGAGACCCAGTACTTC
CASSSGLAGDLQETQYF
>-|TRBV15|-|TRBJ2-7
TGTGCCACCAGCAGAGATCGCGGGCCTGCCTACGAGCAGTACTTC
CATSRDRGPAYEQYF
>-|TRBV5-1|-|TRBJ2-1
TGCGCCAGCAGCTTGGGCCCAGGGGCGAATGAGCAGTTCTTC
CASSLGPGANEQFF